The clone carrying this T cell receptor (beta chain) came up a few times. These data originate in a study of T-cell reconstitution after alpha-beta-depleted transplantation in children. V lost 5 bases and J 5 bases, leaving 13 bases between the germline ends. The CDR3 is 13 amino acids. Unique molecular identifiers were built into the TCRbeta library. TCRdb analysed the PCR reads with MiXCR anew, one entry per CDR3 protein. The repertoire holds hundreds of thousands of distinct CDR3 sequences, with 16% as singletons. The TCR comes from a human donor who donated a stem cell graft to a child with acute myeloid leukemia. This sequence joins TRBV12-3 or TRBV12-4 and TRBJ2-7; a possible D gene is TRBD1 (5 bases). The sequencing here drew on PBMCs from the stem cell graft donor, taken from the stem cell graft. For the CDR3, the DNA is TGTGCCAGCAGTACGTTCAGGGTCGACGAGCAGTACTTC. This sequence encodes CASSTFRVDEQYF.